This TCR beta chain emerged from a study of cytomegalovirus exposure and HLA in healthy donors. Study-level information: Early release data held about 92 million unique TCRs from HLA-typed donors. Regarding the study as a whole: By HLA locus, TCR association rates varied in a later analysis, with DRB1 showing the most and HLA-C the fewest. There were several of the most significant clusters that appeared linked to common viral pathogens in a later analysis.

The CDR3 runs 15 residues. The J segment lost 4 bases and the V segment lost 6 bases, leaving 10 bases of the junction unmatched. Germline loops: CDR1 MNHEY, CDR2 SMNVEV (reference sequence). Primers for the PCR totalled 60 Vbeta and 13 Jbeta. Measured with immunoSEQ multiplex PCR; TCRdb has only the in-frame clones, and not every one. The sample contains about 120,000 clones, about 59% of which appear only once. This clone has only a few counts. Antigen specificity is unknown. The chain couples TRBV27 to TRBJ2-7; 9 nucleotides align to TRBD1. This TCR derives from a woman aged 40 to 50 in good health and CMV-seropositive. Sequencing was carried out using PBMCs. The CDR3 nucleotides are TGTGCCAGCAGGAAACGACAGGGGGTCGAATACGAGCAGTACTTC. It is translated as CASRKRQGVEYEQYF.